The clone carrying this T cell receptor beta chain occurred a few times. Its antigen remains unknown. A read error is possible here, since a much larger clone lies one base away. TCRdb ran MiXCR on the PCR reads. This table holds around 53,000 clones, about a sixth found once. Germline values: CDR1 DFQATT, CDR2 SNEGSKA (reference sequence). The CDR3 runs 12 residues. The sample originates from a study of metastatic and nonmetastatic thyroid tumors. Study outcomes and limitations: In both blood and tumor samples, TCR beta diversity was reported significantly higher for malignant than benign nodules.

None of the patients had undergone any treatment ahead of thyroid surgery. The clonotype originates from a female donor with papillary thyroid cancer or a benign thyroid nodule (not recorded which). Some clones in this sample may be carry-over from other donors' samples. Sequenced: blood. This chain links TRBV20-1 with TRBJ1-1, with 8 bases aligning to TRBD1. In DNA form, the CDR3 reads TGCATCCCCGGACAGGGCAACACTGAAGCTTTCTTT. As protein: CIPGQGNTEAFF.